The clone carrying this TCR beta chain was seen a handful of times. This entry belongs to a study of CD8 T cells in ankylosing spondylitis. TCRdb re-called the 5' RACE reads through MiXCR, storing one row per CDR3 protein. The sample has 150,000 or so distinct CDR3 sequences, 25% to 35% seen once. Germline lookup yields CDR1 DFQATT and CDR2 SNEGSKA (reference sequence). Losses at the gene ends were 3 bases for V and 8 bases for J; bases not matched to a gene: 15. The CDR3 sequence is 17 residues long. This receptor was taken from a male donor with ankylosing spondylitis. The gene calls are TRBV20-1 and TRBJ2-3, with 12 bases that match TRBD2. The sequencing sample was made of synovial fluid, either unsorted or a sorted T cell fraction (not recorded which). The CDR3 protein is CSAREGTSGLFISTQYF. DNA of the CDR3: TGCAGTGCTAGGGAAGGGACTAGCGGGCTTTTCATATCTACGCAGTATTTT.